Listed below are T cell receptor beta chains from one sample, sequenced in a study of shared clonotypes between healthy human individuals. Assay used: immunoSEQ multiplex PCR; TCRdb lists only in-frame clones, some missing. The sample carries a few million clones, 90% to 95% recorded once. The sequenced material came from naive CD4+ T cells from PBMCs. Every receptor here comes from a man younger than 35 in good health. Some clones in this sample may be carry-over from other donors' samples. The CDR3 runs from the conserved cysteine through the conserved F or W. D genes are given only for firm matches. Part of the rows lack a size; the others show once, few, many or a class for expanded clones.

j_call: TRBJ1-5
v_call: TRBV27
clone_size: NA
d_call: NA
cdr3_aa: CASSWRWNQPQHF
cdr3_nt: TGTGCCAGCAGTTGGCGTTGGAATCAGCCCCAGCATTTT

j_call: TRBJ1-2
v_call: TRBV7-2
clone_size: NA
d_call: NA
cdr3_aa: CASSPVEGYGYTF
cdr3_nt: TGTGCCAGCAGCCCAGTCGAGGGCTATGGCTACACCTTC

j_call: TRBJ2-7
v_call: TRBV6-6
clone_size: NA
d_call: NA
cdr3_aa: CASSHLGAPNYEQYF
cdr3_nt: TGTGCCAGCAGCCACCTGGGGGCCCCTAACTACGAGCAGTACTTC

j_call: TRBJ1-2
v_call: TRBV6-1
clone_size: NA
d_call: NA
cdr3_aa: CASHLGRLANYGYTF
cdr3_nt: TGTGCCAGCCACTTGGGAAGGTTAGCTAACTATGGCTACACCTTC

j_call: TRBJ1-5
v_call: TRBV18
clone_size: NA
d_call: NA
cdr3_aa: CASSLLELNSNQPQHF
cdr3_nt: TGTGCCAGCTCACTTCTCGAGTTAAATAGCAATCAGCCCCAGCATTTT

j_call: TRBJ2-5
v_call: TRBV6-5
clone_size: NA
d_call: TRBD2
cdr3_aa: CASSYSGGEETQYF
cdr3_nt: TGTGCCAGCAGTTACTCGGGAGGGGAAGAGACCCAGTACTTC

j_call: TRBJ1-2
v_call: TRBV6-5
clone_size: NA
d_call: NA
cdr3_aa: CASRPPGQGGYTF
cdr3_nt: TGTGCCAGCCGCCCCCCGGGTCAGGGTGGCTACACCTTC

j_call: TRBJ2-5
v_call: TRBV19
clone_size: NA
d_call: NA
cdr3_aa: CASSYVGQETQYF
cdr3_nt: TGTGCCAGTAGTTATGTGGGACAAGAGACCCAGTACTTC

j_call: TRBJ2-7
v_call: TRBV2
clone_size: once
d_call: TRBD1
cdr3_aa: CASTDRGSHYEQYF
cdr3_nt: TGTGCCAGCACCGACAGGGGGAGTCACTACGAGCAGTACTTC

j_call: TRBJ2-5
v_call: TRBV6-6
clone_size: NA
d_call: NA
cdr3_aa: CASSGVSDYQETQYF
cdr3_nt: TGTGCCAGCAGTGGGGTCAGCGATTACCAAGAGACCCAGTACTTC

j_call: TRBJ1-3
v_call: TRBV28
clone_size: NA
d_call: NA
cdr3_aa: CASSSFRAISGNTIYF
cdr3_nt: TGTGCCAGCAGTTCCTTCCGGGCCATCTCTGGAAACACCATATATTTT

j_call: TRBJ2-1
v_call: TRBV14
clone_size: NA
d_call: NA
cdr3_aa: CASSQGTVIQFF
cdr3_nt: TGTGCCAGCAGCCAAGGGACAGTTATACAGTTCTTC

j_call: TRBJ1-3
v_call: TRBV18
clone_size: NA
d_call: NA
cdr3_aa: CASSDRAAGNTIYF
cdr3_nt: TGTGCCAGCTCGGATCGTGCGGCGGGAAACACCATATATTTT

j_call: TRBJ2-2
v_call: TRBV7-2
clone_size: NA
d_call: NA
cdr3_aa: CASSFGLNTGELFF
cdr3_nt: TGTGCCAGCAGCTTTGGTCTGAACACCGGGGAGCTGTTTTTT

j_call: TRBJ2-1
v_call: TRBV29-1
clone_size: NA
d_call: NA
cdr3_aa: CSSRGLWDYEQFF
cdr3_nt: TGCAGCTCTCGGGGACTGTGGGACTATGAGCAGTTCTTC

j_call: TRBJ2-7
v_call: TRBV28
clone_size: NA
d_call: NA
cdr3_aa: CASSFSGTPYEQYF
cdr3_nt: TGTGCCAGCAGTTTTTCTGGGACCCCCTACGAGCAGTACTTC

j_call: TRBJ2-5
v_call: TRBV5-1
clone_size: once
d_call: NA
cdr3_aa: CASSSEGGFGKETQYF
cdr3_nt: TGCGCCAGCAGCAGTGAAGGGGGTTTCGGGAAAGAGACCCAGTACTTC

j_call: TRBJ2-5
v_call: TRBV2
clone_size: NA
d_call: TRBD1
cdr3_aa: CATIPGQGPGGETQYF
cdr3_nt: TGTGCCACCATACCGGGACAGGGACCGGGGGGAGAGACCCAGTACTTC

j_call: TRBJ1-2
v_call: TRBV5-6
clone_size: NA
d_call: TRBD1
cdr3_aa: CASSFRPRQGRGYGYTF
cdr3_nt: TGTGCCAGCAGCTTCCGACCACGACAGGGAAGGGGCTATGGCTACACCTTC

j_call: TRBJ1-2
v_call: TRBV10-3
clone_size: NA
d_call: NA
cdr3_aa: CAITQGTSNYGYTF
cdr3_nt: TGTGCCATCACCCAGGGAACCTCTAACTATGGCTACACCTTC

j_call: TRBJ2-5
v_call: TRBV28
clone_size: once
d_call: TRBD2
cdr3_aa: CASSLQTVAGVLETQYF
cdr3_nt: TGTGCCAGCAGTTTACAAACAGTAGCGGGAGTCCTTGAGACCCAGTACTTC

j_call: TRBJ2-3
v_call: TRBV4-2
clone_size: NA
d_call: NA
cdr3_aa: CASSQVQRSTDTQYF
cdr3_nt: TGTGCCAGCAGCCAAGTCCAACGGAGCACAGATACGCAGTATTTT

j_call: TRBJ2-7
v_call: TRBV29-1
clone_size: NA
d_call: NA
cdr3_aa: CSVAGDEQYF
cdr3_nt: TGCAGCGTTGCTGGAGACGAGCAGTACTTC

j_call: TRBJ1-2
v_call: TRBV18
clone_size: NA
d_call: NA
cdr3_aa: CASSPLAQPDYGYTF
cdr3_nt: TGTGCCAGCTCACCACTTGCCCAACCGGACTATGGCTACACCTTC

j_call: TRBJ1-2
v_call: TRBV5-5
clone_size: NA
d_call: NA
cdr3_aa: CASSRVQGLGGYTF
cdr3_nt: TGTGCCAGCAGCCGGGTCCAGGGATTGGGTGGCTACACCTTC

j_call: TRBJ2-7
v_call: TRBV11-2
clone_size: once
d_call: TRBD2
cdr3_aa: CASSLAVAGSYEQYF
cdr3_nt: TGTGCCAGCAGCTTAGCGGTAGCGGGGTCCTACGAGCAGTACTTC

j_call: TRBJ1-2
v_call: TRBV4-1
clone_size: NA
d_call: NA
cdr3_aa: CASSQVGGYRRNYGYTF
cdr3_nt: TGCGCCAGCAGCCAAGTTGGGGGTTACAGGCGGAACTATGGCTACACCTTC

j_call: TRBJ2-1
v_call: TRBV7-8
clone_size: NA
d_call: NA
cdr3_aa: CASSLAGSGDEQFF
cdr3_nt: TGTGCCAGCAGCTTAGCAGGGAGTGGAGATGAGCAGTTCTTC